These 27 T cell receptor beta chains were sequenced from one sample in a study of blood T cell repertoires in COVID-19. Here immunoSEQ multiplex PCR was the method, and the copy in TCRdb shows in-frame clones only, minus some. The data hold 200,000 or so clones, with 70% to 85% observed a single time. The sequenced material came from peripheral blood. Receptors originate from a human donor with acute or convalescent COVID-19. The donor label of this sample is uncertain.

This clone was detected only a few times. The gene calls are TRBV29-1 and TRBJ2-3; 9 bases fit TRBD2. This CDR3 is 16 amino acids long. Germline V gene sequence: CDR1 SQVTM, CDR2 ANQGSEA. V dropped 0 bases and J dropped 4; count of bases not matched to a gene: 8. Here the CDR3 DNA reads TGCAGCGTTGAAGATCCAGGCGGGAGGGCGGCAGATACGCAGTATTTT. The encoded protein is CSVEDPGGRAADTQYF.

This chain connects TRBV14 to TRBJ1-2; D may be TRBD1 (6 bases). Deletions cut 5 bases from V and 4 bases from J, with 17 bases between. Per the germline V gene, CDR1 is SGHDN and CDR2 is FVKESK. The CDR3 sequence is 15 residues long. The CDR3 loop reads CASSKNPQGIYGYTF. In nucleotides, the CDR3 is TGTGCCAGCAGCAAGAACCCACAGGGTATCTATGGCTACACCTTC.

In regard to this clone: One junction end does not reproduce the germline sequence, and a read error may be involved. V and J are TRBV5-1 and TRBJ2-3, with 8 positions matching TRBD2. The CDR3 has 15 residues. CDR1 and CDR2 from the germline V gene are SGHRS and YFSETQ. The CDR3 region has the DNA TGCGCTAGCAGCTTAGTAGCGGGAATCCCAGATACGCAGTATTTT. Translation: CASSLVAGIPDTQYF.

This chain joins TRBV6-5 and TRBJ2-3; 7 nucleotides line up with TRBD2. The CDR3 is made up of 15 amino acids. Germline V gene sequence: CDR1 MNHEY, CDR2 SVGAGI. V shed 5 bases, J shed 5 bases, and the junction held 10 bases outside the gene matches. Here the CDR3 reads CASSRGGVHEDTQYF. The CDR3 bases are TGTGCCAGCAGTCGTGGGGGGGTGCACGAAGATACGCAGTATTTT.

V gene TRBV7-8 combines with J gene TRBJ2-1; D possibly corresponds to TRBD2 (5 bases). Trimming took 2 bases from V and 7 from J, leaving 18 bases between them. Germline CDR1 reads SGHVS; CDR2 reads FQNEAQ. The CDR3 loop spans 16 amino acids. CDR3 in amino acids: CASSLSRARGINEQFF. The CDR3, as DNA: TGTGCCAGCAGCTTATCTCGAGCGAGAGGGATAAATGAGCAGTTCTTC.

The chain combines TRBV3-1 (or the pseudogene TRBV3-2) with TRBJ2-3; D perhaps matches TRBD1 (5 bases). Trimming removed 0 bases at V and 4 bases at J, with 17 bases between. This CDR3 has 17 residues. Per germline, CDR1 LGHDT and CDR2 YNNKEL (reference sequence). The CDR3 here is CASSQDLDIGAPDTQYF. Written as DNA, the CDR3 is TGTGCCAGCAGCCAAGATTTGGACATCGGAGCCCCAGATACGCAGTATTTT.

The rearrangement joins TRBV27 to TRBJ1-4, with TRBD1 identical over 9 bases. Germline-derived CDR1 and CDR2 are MNHEY and SMNVEV (reference sequence). There are 14 residues in the CDR3. Trimming took 5 bases from V and 7 from J; bases not matched to a gene: 5. Here the CDR3 reads CASSTGQGREKLFF. The CDR3 nucleotides read TGTGCCAGCAGTACGGGACAGGGTCGTGAAAAACTGTTTTTT.

V is TRBV15 and J is TRBJ2-3, with 13 bases aligning to TRBD2. Unmatched junction bases numbered 3, after V lost 8 bases and J lost 4 bases. This CDR3 has 14 residues. Germline CDR1 and CDR2: LNHNV and YYDKDF (reference sequence). CDR3 sequence: CATGLAGVSDTQYF. CDR3 coding DNA: TGTGCCACCGGACTAGCGGGAGTATCAGATACGCAGTATTTT.

The CDR3 nucleotides read TGTGCCAGCAGCTTCGACAGCACCGGGGAGCTGTTTTTT. As protein: CASSFDSTGELFF. V and J are TRBV27 and TRBJ2-2; a weak D match, TRBD1 (5 bases). Germline V gene sequence: CDR1 MNHEY, CDR2 SMNVEV (reference sequence). This CDR3 spans 13 amino acids. The V end was cut by 6 bases, the J end by 4 bases, with 9 bases between.

The chain links TRBV6-5 to TRBJ2-7, with 7 bases identical to TRBD1. Germline V CDR1 and CDR2: MNHEY, SVGAGI. With V trimmed by 2 bases and J by 3 bases, 4 bases remained unmatched. The CDR3 totals 14 residues. The CDR3 DNA follows: TGTGCCAGCAGTTACCGACAGGGTAACTACGAGCAGTACTTC. It specifies CASSYRQGNYEQYF.

This clone was picked up one time. CDR3 protein: CASSVETRQATGANVLTF. The CDR3 DNA is TGTGCCAGCAGCGTAGAAACCCGACAGGCTACTGGGGCCAACGTCCTGACTTTC. The chain links TRBV9 to TRBJ2-6; maybe TRBD1 (6 bases). This CDR3 comprises 18 residues. Germline V gene sequence: CDR1 SGDLS, CDR2 YYNGEE. V gave up 0 bases and J gave up 2 bases, with 15 bases separating them.

The rearrangement joins TRBV29-1 to TRBJ1-3, with a possible D match to TRBD1 (5 bases). The CDR3 length is 15 residues. V was trimmed by 3 bases and J by 1 base, leaving 13 bases between them. Germline CDR1 SQVTM, CDR2 ANQGSEA. The chain's CDR3 is CSVDEGLGSGNTIYF. The CDR3 region has the DNA TGCAGCGTTGATGAGGGACTGGGTTCTGGAAACACCATATATTTT.

The rearrangement joins TRBV6-5 to TRBJ1-6; unclear D gene. Germline-derived CDR1 and CDR2 are MNHEY and SVGAGI. CDR3 length: 16 amino acids. Trimming shortened V by 4 bases and J by 9 bases, and 19 bases separated the two germline ends. Here the CDR3 reads CASSSLRTLRGSPLHF. The CDR3 nucleotides read TGTGCCAGCAGTTCGCTCCGGACCCTACGGGGTTCACCCCTCCACTTT.

CDR3 sequence: CASSVGVGMQETQYF. DNA for the CDR3: TGTGCCAGCAGCGTAGGAGTGGGCATGCAAGAGACCCAGTACTTC. V and J are TRBV9 and TRBJ2-5; no clear D. The CDR3 covers 15 residues. The germline V gene has CDR1 SGDLS and CDR2 YYNGEE. Trimming stripped 0 bases from V and 2 bases from J, with 11 bases between.

This clone came up once. This chain joins TRBV29-1 and TRBJ2-1, with 8 nucleotides matching TRBD2. CDR3 length equals 15 residues. With 7 bases clipped from V and 1 base from J, the junction kept 9 bases outside the gene matches. CDR1 SQVTM and CDR2 ANQGSEA come from the germline V gene. This CDR3 is CSGVAGYTSYNEQFF. The CDR3 nucleotides read TGCAGCGGAGTAGCGGGATATACTTCCTACAATGAGCAGTTCTTC.

The J gene is TRBJ1-4, the V gene TRBV10-3; TRBD1 is a possible D gene (6 bases). Germline V gene data show CDR1 as ENHRY and CDR2 as SYGVKD. V lost 6 bases to trimming and J lost 8 bases, with 16 bases between them. The CDR3 contains 14 residues. CDR3 DNA: TGTGCCATCAGGGGTCAGGGGCCTGGGGAAAAACTGTTTTTT. Translating gives CAIRGQGPGEKLFF.

The chain joins TRBV11-1 to TRBJ2-2, with 7 bases lining up with TRBD1. V was pared by 8 bases and J by 1 base, with 4 bases of the junction left unmatched. CDR1 SGHAT and CDR2 FQDESV come from the germline V gene (reference sequence). The CDR3 is 14 amino acids. DNA of the CDR3: TGTGCCAGCGGGAGACAGGGGAACACCGGGGAGCTGTTTTTT. Its translation: CASGRQGNTGELFF.

The genes are TRBV5-4 and TRBJ2-1, with a possible D match to TRBD1 (6 bases). V was clipped by 4 bases and J by 2 bases, with 13 bases between them. The CDR3 spans 15 residues. Germline CDR1 reads SGHNT; CDR2 reads YYREEE (reference sequence). The CDR3 nucleotides are TGTGCCAGCAGCCTGGGGGCAGCACCCTACAATGAGCAGTTCTTC. Its protein product is CASSLGAAPYNEQFF.

The chain couples TRBV18 to TRBJ2-3; 7 nucleotides align to TRBD1. Per germline, CDR1 KGHSH and CDR2 LQKENI. With V trimmed by 3 bases and J by 6 bases, 12 bases remained unmatched. The CDR3 is 16 residues long. CDR3 protein: CASSPADGTVIDTQYF. DNA for the CDR3: TGTGCCAGCTCACCGGCCGACGGGACAGTAATTGATACGCAGTATTTT.

This clone was observed a handful of times. V gene TRBV12-3 or TRBV12-4 combines with J gene TRBJ2-5; D is perhaps TRBD1 (5 bases). CDR3 length equals 13 residues. Trimming cost V 1 base and J 9 bases, with 12 bases left between them. The CDR3 here is CASSLGTPLAQYF. CDR3 DNA: TGTGCCAGCAGTTTAGGGACACCTCTGGCCCAGTACTTC.

The chain has TRBV11-2 and TRBJ2-5; D unclear. There are 14 residues in the CDR3. Germline CDR1 and CDR2: SGHAT and FQNNGV. V shed 2 bases and J shed 7 bases, with 14 bases lying between them. CDR3 coding DNA: TGTGCCAGCAGCTTATCTACCCTAGTTGCGACCCAGTACTTC. Its protein product is CASSLSTLVATQYF.

The CDR3 loop reads CASRSLMNTEAFF. The CDR3 DNA reads TGTGCCAGCCGTTCTTTAATGAACACTGAAGCTTTCTTT. The chain recombines TRBV12-3 or TRBV12-4 with TRBJ1-1; D is unclear. The CDR3 is 13 amino acids. V lost 8 bases and J lost 0, with 10 bases in between.

This clone came up a few times. V is TRBV18 and J is TRBJ2-7; unclear D gene. CDR1 KGHSH and CDR2 LQKENI come from the germline V gene. The germline V and J ends were trimmed by 3 bases and 5 bases, with 11 bases remaining between them. The CDR3 spans 13 residues. CDR3 in amino acids: CASSPAAANEQYF. CDR3 sequence (DNA): TGTGCCAGCTCACCGGCGGCCGCGAACGAGCAGTACTTC.

The V and J genes are TRBV28 and TRBJ2-6; TRBD1 agrees at 9 bases. The CDR3 extends over 21 amino acids. Germline V CDR1 and CDR2: MDHEN, SYDVKM. Losses at the gene ends were 5 bases for V and 0 bases for J; bases not matched to a gene: 17. Here the CDR3 DNA reads TGTGCCAGCAGTCCACTAAATAACAGGGGGCGCCTCAGCTCTGGGGCCAACGTCCTGACTTTC. It specifies CASSPLNNRGRLSSGANVLTF.

The chain carries TRBV7-3 and TRBJ2-1; 10 bases align to TRBD2. The CDR3 covers 15 residues. Germline CDR1 and CDR2: SGHTA and FQGTGA. V gave up 2 bases and J gave up 4 bases; unmatched junction bases: 2. CDR3: CASSLGLAEYNEQFF. The CDR3, as DNA: TGTGCCAGCAGCTTAGGACTAGCGGAATACAATGAGCAGTTCTTC.

This chain uses TRBV14 with TRBJ2-7, with 11 bases matching TRBD2. Trimming cost V 0 bases and J 2 bases; bases outside gene matches: 6. This CDR3 is built from 17 residues. Germline V gene sequence: CDR1 SGHDN, CDR2 FVKESK. The CDR3 sequence: CASSQDVSGRATYEQYF. The CDR3 region has the DNA TGTGCCAGCAGCCAAGACGTTAGCGGGAGGGCGACCTACGAGCAGTACTTC.

The V and J genes are TRBV6-1 and TRBJ2-1; D might be TRBD2 (7 bases). The CDR3 totals 16 residues. Looked up from germline, CDR1 is MNHNS and CDR2 is SASEGT. Trimming stripped 3 bases from V and 8 bases from J, with 20 bases between. The CDR3, as DNA: TGTGCCAGCAGTGATTGGGGCGGGAGTAGGGGGGATGAGCAGTTCTTC. Translation: CASSDWGGSRGDEQFF.